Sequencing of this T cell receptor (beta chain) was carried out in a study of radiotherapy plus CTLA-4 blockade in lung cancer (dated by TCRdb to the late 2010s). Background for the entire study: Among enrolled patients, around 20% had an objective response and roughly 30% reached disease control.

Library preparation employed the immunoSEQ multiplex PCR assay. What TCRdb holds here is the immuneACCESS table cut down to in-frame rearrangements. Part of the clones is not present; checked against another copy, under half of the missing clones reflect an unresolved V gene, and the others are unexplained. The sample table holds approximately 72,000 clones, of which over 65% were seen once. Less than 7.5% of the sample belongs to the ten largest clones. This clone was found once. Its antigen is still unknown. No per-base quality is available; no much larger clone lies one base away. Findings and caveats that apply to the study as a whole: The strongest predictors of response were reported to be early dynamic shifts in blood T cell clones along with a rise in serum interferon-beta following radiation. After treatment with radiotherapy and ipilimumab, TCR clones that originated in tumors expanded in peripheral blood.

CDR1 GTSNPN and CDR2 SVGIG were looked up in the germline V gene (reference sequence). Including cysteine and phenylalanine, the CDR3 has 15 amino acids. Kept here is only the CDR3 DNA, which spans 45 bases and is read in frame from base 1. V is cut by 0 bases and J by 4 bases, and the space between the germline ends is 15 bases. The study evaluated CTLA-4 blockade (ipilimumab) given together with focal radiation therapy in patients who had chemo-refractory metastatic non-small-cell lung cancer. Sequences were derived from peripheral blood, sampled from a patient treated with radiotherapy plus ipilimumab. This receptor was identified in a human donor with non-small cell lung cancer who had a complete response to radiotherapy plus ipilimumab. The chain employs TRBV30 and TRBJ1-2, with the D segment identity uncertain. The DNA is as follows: TGTGCCTGGAGTGTTACCGGAAAGGTGGGCTATGGCTACACCTTC. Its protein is CAWSVTGKVGYGYTF.